The clone carrying this TCR beta chain has more than one count but fewer than ten. These data come from a study of blood T cell repertoires in COVID-19. This study enrolled people aged 18 to 89 from roughly 24 US geographic areas. The recovered donors of Cohort 3 showed two negative PCRs, clearance, or symptom resolution. CDR3 length equals 18 residues. Per germline, CDR1 SGHTA and CDR2 FQGTGA. The V and J ends lost 1 base and 6 bases respectively, with 22 bases between them. In the original processing: Researchers report that nucleated cell counts were estimated from reference gene primer amplification. The table came from immunoSEQ multiplex PCR; TCRdb's copy has only in-frame clones and leaves some out. Clone size and the V and J calls come from that table; the DNA yielded D and trimming. The sample has about 180,000 clones; 82% are singletons.

Sequencing used PBMCs or T cells enriched from blood (not recorded which). The sequence was obtained from a man in his fifties or sixties who had recovered from COVID-19. The chain employs TRBV7-3 and TRBJ1-3; D is possibly TRBD1 (6 bases). The CDR3 is CASSLNSGQGLFPNTIYF. CDR3 nucleotide sequence: TGTGCCAGCAGCTTAAACAGTGGTCAGGGGCTTTTTCCAAACACCATATATTTT.